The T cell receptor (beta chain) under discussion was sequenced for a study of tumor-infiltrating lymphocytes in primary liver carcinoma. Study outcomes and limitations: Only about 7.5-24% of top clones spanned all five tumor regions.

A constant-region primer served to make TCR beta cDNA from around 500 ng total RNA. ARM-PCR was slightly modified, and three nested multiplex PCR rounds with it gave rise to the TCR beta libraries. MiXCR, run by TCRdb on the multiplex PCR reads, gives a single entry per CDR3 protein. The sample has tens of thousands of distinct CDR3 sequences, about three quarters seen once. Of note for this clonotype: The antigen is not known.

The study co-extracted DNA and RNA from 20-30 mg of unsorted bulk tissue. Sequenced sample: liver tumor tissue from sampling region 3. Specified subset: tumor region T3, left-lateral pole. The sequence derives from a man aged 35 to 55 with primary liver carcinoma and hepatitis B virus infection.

CDR3 in amino acids: CASTPLEAAHREQFF. DNA of the CDR3: TGTGCCAGCACCCCCTTGGAAGCGGCCCACCGCGAGCAGTTCTTC. This rearrangement joins TRBV11-2 to TRBJ2-7; a possible D gene is TRBD2 (5 bases). The DNA end favors TRBJ2-1, so the J call may be wrong. The CDR3 has 15 residues. Germline CDR1 SGHAT, CDR2 FQNNGV.